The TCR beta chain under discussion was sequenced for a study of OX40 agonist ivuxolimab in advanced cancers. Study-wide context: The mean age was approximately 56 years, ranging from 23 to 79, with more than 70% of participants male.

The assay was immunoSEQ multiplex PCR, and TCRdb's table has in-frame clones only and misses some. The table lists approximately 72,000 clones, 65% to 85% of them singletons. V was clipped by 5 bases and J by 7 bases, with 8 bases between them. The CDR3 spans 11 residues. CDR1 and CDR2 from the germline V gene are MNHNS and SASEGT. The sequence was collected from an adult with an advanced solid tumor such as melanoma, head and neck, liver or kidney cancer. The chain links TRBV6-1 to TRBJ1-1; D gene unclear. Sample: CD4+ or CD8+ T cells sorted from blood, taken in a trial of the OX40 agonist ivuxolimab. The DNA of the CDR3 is TGTGCCAGCAGTTTTAACCGTGAAGCTTTCTTT. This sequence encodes CASSFNREAFF.